A single count supports the clone carrying this TCR beta chain. Its antigen is unknown. A junction boundary mismatches the germline segment, possibly from a read error. Some clones are missing from TCRdb's copy, which holds only in-frame ones; the method was immunoSEQ multiplex PCR. The table records around 37,000 clones, approximately 88% of them present only once. These data are taken from a study of PD-1 blockade in mismatch repair-deficient tumors. The study's findings and limits: Rapid post-treatment expansion, then contraction, generally preceding radiologic response, marked tumor-resident clones.

The CDR3 extends over 10 amino acids. The germline gives CDR1 SNHLY, CDR2 FYNNEI. The TCR-sequenced patients were a few responders to pembrolizumab. V and J are TRBV2 and TRBJ2-5; D is undetermined. Sequences were derived from PBMCs, sampled roughly 40 weeks after starting pembrolizumab. This sequence originates from an adult with mismatch repair-deficient cancer. The CDR3 DNA reads TGTGCCAGCAGCGAAGAGACCCAGTACTTC. This gives the protein CASSEETQYF.